This T cell receptor beta chain was found in a study of cytomegalovirus exposure and HLA in healthy donors. Study context: Prior work identified around 120 million unique TCR beta sequences in some 200 million T cells.

Germline CDR1 SGHDN, CDR2 FVKESK. V was pared by 8 bases and J by 7 bases, with 7 bases of the junction left unmatched. This CDR3 is 14 amino acids long. Both 60 Vbeta primers and 13 Jbeta primers went into the PCR. Clones were read by immunoSEQ multiplex PCR, and TCRdb kept only the in-frame ones, dropping some. The sample shows approximately 100,000 clones, roughly 76% of them seen only once. Sample: PBMCs. This sequence joins TRBV14 and TRBJ2-2, with TRBD1 matching 10 bases. The clonotype comes from a female donor in good health and CMV-seronegative. The CDR3 sequence is CASQDRGSSGELFF. The CDR3 DNA is TGTGCCAGCCAGGACAGGGGGAGCAGCGGGGAGCTGTTTTTT.